This entry lists 27 T cell receptor beta chains sequenced from one sample in a study of blood T cell repertoires in COVID-19. Assay: immunoSEQ multiplex PCR; the TCRdb copy retains only in-frame clones and omits some. The sample shows fewer than 250,000 clones, over 80% of them seen only once. The material sequenced was peripheral blood. Receptors originate from a human donor in a cohort sampled during active COVID-19.

V usage is TRBV7-3 and J usage is TRBJ1-2; 11 bases map to TRBD1. The CDR3 sequence is 16 residues long. V was pared by 5 bases and J by 4 bases, with 9 bases of the junction left unmatched. Germline CDR1 and CDR2: SGHTA and FQGTGA. CDR3 coding DNA: TGTGCCAGCAGCGAATCCGGGACAGGGGGTCGCTATGGCTACACCTTC. This translates into CASSESGTGGRYGYTF.

V is TRBV27 and J is TRBJ1-6; 10 bases match TRBD1. CDR1 is MNHEY and CDR2 is SMNVEV in the germline V gene (reference sequence). The CDR3 loop spans 14 amino acids. Losses at the gene ends were 6 bases for V and 8 bases for J; bases not matched to a gene: 4. This CDR3 reads CASRPGQGYSPLHF. CDR3 DNA sequence: TGTGCCAGCAGACCGGGACAGGGGTATTCACCCCTCCACTTT.

V is TRBV9 and J is TRBJ2-3; D possibly corresponds to TRBD1 (6 bases). V dropped 4 bases and J dropped 6 bases, with 12 bases sitting between them. This CDR3 is 13 amino acids long. CDR1 and CDR2 from the germline V gene are SGDLS and YYNGEE. The CDR3 nucleotides are TGTGCCAGCAGCCCATACAGGGCCGATACGCAGTATTTT. Translated, it gives CASSPYRADTQYF.

This chain connects TRBV9 to TRBJ1-4; 7 bases map to TRBD1. This CDR3 has 14 residues. V shed 2 bases, J shed 7 bases, and the junction held 5 bases outside the gene matches. Germline loops: CDR1 SGDLS, CDR2 YYNGEE. The CDR3 DNA sequence: TGTGCCAGCAGCGTTGACAGGGCAGGTGAAAAACTGTTTTTT. Encoded protein: CASSVDRAGEKLFF.

The V call is TRBV9, the J call TRBJ2-2; no clear D. The CDR3 consists of 14 residues. Looked up from germline, CDR1 is SGDLS and CDR2 is YYNGEE. Trimming stripped 0 bases from V and 1 base from J, with 4 bases between. CDR3 bases: TGTGCCAGCAGCGTAGCAATGAACACCGGGGAGCTGTTTTTT. Its translation: CASSVAMNTGELFF.

This clone appeared once. The gene calls are TRBV19 and TRBJ2-3; 10 bases align to TRBD2. Unmatched junction bases numbered 7, after V lost 8 bases and J lost 5 bases. The CDR3 totals 14 residues. CDR1 is LNHDA, CDR2 SQIVND, per germline (reference sequence). CDR3 sequence reads: CASALAGGVDTQYF. The CDR3, as DNA: TGTGCCAGTGCATTAGCGGGGGGCGTAGATACGCAGTATTTT.

This chain links TRBV7-2 with TRBJ1-1; 10 bases line up with TRBD1. Germline V lookup: CDR1 SGHTA, CDR2 FQGNSA. This CDR3 is 15 amino acids long. Unmatched junction bases numbered 3, after V lost 5 bases and J lost 0 bases. The CDR3 nucleotides are TGTGCCAGCAGCCCGGGACAGGGGATGAACACTGAAGCTTTCTTT. This sequence encodes CASSPGQGMNTEAFF.

The chain recombines TRBV5-4 with TRBJ1-2; D is unresolved. V was trimmed by 1 base and J by 2 bases, leaving 15 bases between them. Germline CDR1 SGHNT, CDR2 YYREEE (reference sequence). CDR3 length equals 16 residues. The CDR3: CASSLSGGLTNYGYTF. For the CDR3, the DNA is TGTGCCAGCAGCTTGTCAGGAGGGTTGACGAACTATGGCTACACCTTC.

This clone was seen a handful of times. The J gene is TRBJ1-2, the V gene TRBV5-4, with 8 bases aligning to TRBD1. Germline V CDR1 and CDR2: SGHNT, YYREEE (reference sequence). The junction had 7 bases not matched to a gene; V was cut back by 1 base and J by 8 bases. The CDR3 is 14 residues long. For the CDR3, the DNA is TGTGCCAGCAGCTTGAGGTCAGGGGGCGTAGGCTACACCTTC. It encodes CASSLRSGGVGYTF. The full variable domain, in which reference TRBV5-4 and TRBJ1-2 provide the parts outside the CDR3, is ETGVTQSPTHLIKTRGQQVTLRCSSQSGHNTVSWYQQALGQGPQFIFQYYREEENGRGNFPPRFSGLQFPNYSSELNVNALELDDSALYLCASSLRSGGVGYTFGSGTRLTVV.

The chain is built from TRBV6-5 and TRBJ1-1; 7 bases are shared with TRBD1. Germline trimming cut 5 bases from V and 5 bases from J; bases unmatched to any gene: 8. Germline CDR1 reads MNHEY; CDR2 reads SVGAGI. The CDR3 totals 14 residues. The CDR3 sequence: CASSRTTGWTEAFF. CDR3 DNA: TGTGCCAGCAGTAGAACGACAGGGTGGACTGAAGCTTTCTTT.

The chain has TRBV5-4 and TRBJ2-3; 10 bases agree with TRBD2. The CDR3 consists of 15 residues. The germline V gene has CDR1 SGHNT and CDR2 YYREEE (reference sequence). V lost 0 bases and J lost 7; bases outside the gene matches: 5. CDR3 region: CASSLASGSEHTQYF. In DNA form, the CDR3 reads TGTGCCAGCAGCTTGGCTAGCGGGAGCGAGCATACGCAGTATTTT. Based on the CDR3 plus reference TRBV5-4 and TRBJ2-3, the full variable domain is ETGVTQSPTHLIKTRGQQVTLRCSSQSGHNTVSWYQQALGQGPQFIFQYYREEENGRGNFPPRFSGLQFPNYSSELNVNALELDDSALYLCASSLASGSEHTQYFGPGTRLTVL.

The chain employs TRBV2 and TRBJ2-7, with 11 bases aligning to TRBD1. The V gene end was trimmed by 7 bases and the J gene end by 4 bases; junction bases not matched to a gene: 6. Germline V gives CDR1 SNHLY, CDR2 FYNNEI. There are 14 residues in the CDR3. The CDR3 loop is CASTVGTGGYEQYF. The CDR3 nucleotides are TGTGCCAGCACCGTCGGGACAGGGGGGTACGAGCAGTACTTC.

The V gene is TRBV30, the J gene TRBJ1-2; no clear D gene. V was clipped by 0 bases and J by 4 bases, with 6 bases between them. The length of the CDR3 is 12 residues. CDR1 is GTSNPN and CDR2 is SVGIG in the germline V gene (reference sequence). DNA for the CDR3: TGTGCCTGGAGTGTACGGGGCTATGGCTACACCTTC. As protein: CAWSVRGYGYTF.

The gene calls are TRBV14 and TRBJ2-3; D remains unclear. Germline CDR1 and CDR2: SGHDN and FVKESK. The CDR3 contains 13 residues. V shed 0 bases and J shed 8 bases, with 9 bases lying between them. The DNA for the CDR3 is TGTGCCAGCAGCCAAGAATCGAGCCGTACGCAGTATTTT. It yields the protein CASSQESSRTQYF. The full variable domain, rest sourced from reference TRBV14 and TRBJ2-3, is EAGVTQFPSHSVIEKGQTVTLRCDPISGHDNLYWYRRVMGKEIKFLLHFVKESKQDESGMPNNRFLAERTGGTYSTLKVQPAELEDSGVYFCASSQESSRTQYFGPGTRLTVL.

The genes are TRBV28 and TRBJ2-1; 12 positions agree with TRBD2. This CDR3 is built from 16 residues. The germline gives CDR1 MDHEN, CDR2 SYDVKM. V shed 5 bases, J shed 3 bases, and the junction held 5 bases outside the gene matches. This CDR3 is CASSSRTSGNYNEQFF. The CDR3 bases are TGTGCCAGCAGTAGTAGGACTAGCGGGAACTACAATGAGCAGTTCTTC.

The chain uses TRBV2 and TRBJ1-1; D is ambiguous. Germline values: CDR1 SNHLY, CDR2 FYNNEI. This CDR3 is 10 amino acids long. Trimming left V 8 bases short and J 5 bases short, with 6 bases between. The CDR3 loop reads CASGWTEAFF. The DNA for the CDR3 is TGTGCCAGCGGCTGGACTGAAGCTTTCTTT.

CDR3 sequence reads: CASSPQPRDRNTGELFF. In nucleotides, the CDR3 is TGTGCCAGCAGCCCCCAACCAAGGGACAGGAACACCGGGGAGCTGTTTTTT. The chain links TRBV7-8 to TRBJ2-2; the match to TRBD1 covers 7 bases. V shed 5 bases and J 1 base; nucleotides not matched to a gene: 10. The germline gives CDR1 SGHVS, CDR2 FQNEAQ. This CDR3 is built from 17 residues.

The chain combines TRBV19 with TRBJ1-2, with D maybe TRBD1 (6 bases). The CDR3 runs to 13 residues. The V end lost 5 bases, the J end lost 2 bases, and 9 bases lay between the germline ends. Per the germline V gene, CDR1 is LNHDA and CDR2 is SQIVND (reference sequence). The CDR3 DNA sequence: TGTGCCAGTAGTGTACAGGGAAACTATGGCTACACCTTC. Amino acids: CASSVQGNYGYTF.

This clone occurred once. Sequence at one end of the junction differs from germline and may be a read error. This chain joins TRBV29-1 and TRBJ2-7, with D perhaps TRBD2 (7 bases). The CDR3 loop spans 17 amino acids. Germline V gene lookup returns CDR1 SQVTM and CDR2 ANQGSEA. CDR3 DNA sequence: TGCAGCGTGGAAGGGGTCTTGGGGGGGGCAAACTCCTACGAGCAGTACTTC. It is translated as CSVEGVLGGANSYEQYF.

This rearrangement joins TRBV28 to TRBJ2-1, with 8 nucleotides matching TRBD2. V lost 0 bases and J lost 4; bases outside the gene matches: 8. The CDR3 loop spans 17 amino acids. Germline V gene sequence: CDR1 MDHEN, CDR2 SYDVKM. CDR3 sequence: CASSLWTSARTYNEQFF. The CDR3 nucleotides read TGTGCCAGCAGTTTATGGACTAGCGCAAGGACTTACAATGAGCAGTTCTTC.

CDR3 region: CASSFVNGEGRGYTF. CDR3 nucleotide sequence: TGTGCCAGCAGCTTCGTCAATGGGGAGGGGAGAGGCTACACCTTC. The V gene is TRBV7-2, the J gene TRBJ1-2; D may be TRBD1 (5 bases). The V and J ends lost 3 bases and 8 bases respectively, with 19 bases between them. The germline gives CDR1 SGHTA, CDR2 FQGNSA. This CDR3 spans 15 amino acids.

CDR3 protein: CASSSLRVAAFF. DNA of the CDR3: TGTGCCAGCAGCTCCCTTCGGGTCGCAGCTTTCTTT. This chain links TRBV7-8 with TRBJ1-1; D uncertain. V was cut by 4 bases and J by 10 bases, with 13 bases left in between. In germline, CDR1 is SGHVS, CDR2 FQNEAQ. This CDR3 is 12 amino acids long.

A few counts support this clone. The rearrangement joins TRBV2 to TRBJ1-1; possibly TRBD1 for D (6 bases). Trimming removed 4 bases from V and 2 bases from J, with 17 bases in between. The CDR3 loop spans 16 amino acids. Germline lookup yields CDR1 SNHLY and CDR2 FYNNEI. CDR3 DNA: TGTGCCAGCAGTGTGTTATCGGTCAGGGGAAACACTGAAGCTTTCTTT. Translated: CASSVLSVRGNTEAFF.

CDR3 region: CASSHPQGVGGYTF. The CDR3 nucleotides read TGCGCCAGCAGCCATCCCCAGGGGGTAGGAGGCTACACCTTC. The genes are TRBV4-1 and TRBJ1-2; the match to TRBD1 covers 7 bases. CDR1 is MGHRA and CDR2 is YSYEKL in the germline V gene. The CDR3 length is 14 residues. After removal of 3 bases from V and 8 bases from J, the junction contained 9 bases not matched to a gene.

In the case of this clone: This same CDR3 is encoded by further DNA sequences in the sample. The chain couples TRBV27 to TRBJ1-5; D is unclear. CDR3 size: 15 residues. V was pared by 3 bases and J by 0 bases, with 9 bases between. Germline V CDR1 and CDR2: MNHEY, SMNVEV (reference sequence). This CDR3 is CASSFQGDSNQPQHF. The CDR3 region has the DNA TGTGCCAGCAGTTTTCAAGGAGATAGCAATCAGCCCCAGCATTTT.

V is TRBV5-1 and J is TRBJ1-3; D remains unclear. The CDR3 has 15 residues. Germline V gene sequence: CDR1 SGHRS, CDR2 YFSETQ. The ends were cut back, 0 bases at V and 0 bases at J, with 7 bases in the middle. CDR3 residues: CASSLAGYSGNTIYF. CDR3 coding DNA: TGCGCCAGCAGCTTGGCCGGTTACTCTGGAAACACCATATATTTT.

This clone was seen a single time. The CDR3 DNA follows: TGTGCCAGCAGCTTTAGTAGCAATCAGCCCCAGCATTTT. It specifies CASSFSSNQPQHF. The chain couples TRBV11-2 to TRBJ1-5; the D is unclear. The CDR3 length is 13 residues. Per germline, CDR1 SGHAT and CDR2 FQNNGV. V lost 3 bases and J lost 0, with 3 bases in between.